These T cell receptor beta chains were read from a single sample in a study of STAT5B mutations in CD4+ large granular lymphocyte leukemia. The data were produced by immunoSEQ multiplex PCR, yet TCRdb's version contains in-frame clones alone and is incomplete. The data hold approximately 35,000 clones, with about four fifths observed a single time. Sequenced input: CD4+ T cells from blood buffy coats. The receptors come from a human donor in good health. The CDR3 runs from the conserved cysteine through the conserved F or W. Fields, in order: J gene, D gene, V gene, CDR3 length, clone size, CDR3 DNA, CDR3 protein. The D gene is left open where the match is weak. Clone size is given for some rows only: seen once, a few or many times, or a class if the clone is expanded.

J: TRBJ1-5; D: NA; V: TRBV11-2; length: 13; size: NA; DNA: TGTGCCAGCAGCGGGGGGCCAAATCAGCCCCAGCATTTT; CDR3: CASSGGPNQPQHF
J: TRBJ2-3; D: NA; V: TRBV5-1; length: 16; size: NA; DNA: TGCGCCAGCAGCTTCCCGACAGATCCTAGCACAGATACGCAGTATTTT; CDR3: CASSFPTDPSTDTQYF
J: TRBJ1-1; D: NA; V: TRBV19; length: 15; size: NA; DNA: TGTGCCAGTAGTGGGGGGACGGGGACCGCAACTGAAGCTTTCTTT; CDR3: CASSGGTGTATEAFF
J: TRBJ1-6; D: NA; V: TRBV2; length: 14; size: NA; DNA: TGTGCCAGCAGTGAGCCGGGCTTTAATTCACCCCTCCACTTT; CDR3: CASSEPGFNSPLHF
J: TRBJ1-1; D: NA; V: TRBV27; length: 13; size: few; DNA: TGTGCCAGCAGGGCGTTCAGCGGGTACGAAGCTTTCTTT; CDR3: CASRAFSGYEAFF
J: TRBJ2-3; D: TRBD1; V: TRBV30; length: 15; size: once; DNA: TGTGCCTGGGATGTCACCGGGACAGGGGGTAGTACGCAGTATTTT; CDR3: CAWDVTGTGGSTQYF
J: TRBJ2-3; D: TRBD2; V: TRBV9; length: 16; size: NA; DNA: TGTGCCAGCAGCGAAACTAGCGGGAGTGTCACAGATACGCAGTATTTT; CDR3: CASSETSGSVTDTQYF
J: TRBJ2-6; D: TRBD1; V: TRBV11-2; length: 15; size: NA; DNA: TGTGCCAGCAGCACAGGGGGCTCTGGGGCCAACGTCCTGACTTTC; CDR3: CASSTGGSGANVLTF
J: TRBJ1-6; D: TRBD1; V: TRBV10-3; length: 14; size: NA; DNA: TGTGCCATCAGTGAAGGACAGGGGGGATCACCCCTCCACTTT; CDR3: CAISEGQGGSPLHF
J: TRBJ2-1; D: NA; V: TRBV5-1; length: 18; size: NA; DNA: TGCGCCAGCAGCTTGTGGGGACCCCAGGGTATATCCTACAATGAGCAGTTCTTC; CDR3: CASSLWGPQGISYNEQFF
J: TRBJ2-7; D: TRBD2; V: TRBV10-2; length: 16; size: NA; DNA: TGCGCCAGCTTAGAGCACGGGGAGGGGCGATCCTACGAGCAGTACTTC; CDR3: CASLEHGEGRSYEQYF
J: TRBJ2-1; D: NA; V: TRBV18; length: 15; size: NA; DNA: TGTGCCAGCTCACCAGGGACCGTTCTCTACAATGAGCAGTTCTTC; CDR3: CASSPGTVLYNEQFF
J: TRBJ1-3; D: TRBD1; V: TRBV5-1; length: 15; size: NA; DNA: TGCGCCAGCAGCGGCGGGACAGACTCTGGAAACACCATATATTTT; CDR3: CASSGGTDSGNTIYF
J: TRBJ2-7; D: NA; V: TRBV9; length: 15; size: NA; DNA: TGTGCCAGCAGCCCAACAGGGGAGGTGGCCTACGAGCAGTACTTC; CDR3: CASSPTGEVAYEQYF
J: TRBJ2-7; D: TRBD2; V: TRBV30; length: 15; size: NA; DNA: TGTGCCTGGAGTGCCCGGACTAGCGGTTTCTACGAGCAGTACTTC; CDR3: CAWSARTSGFYEQYF
J: TRBJ1-1; D: NA; V: TRBV30; length: 15; size: NA; DNA: TGTGCCTGGACCAAGAAAGACGGTTGGAACACTGAAGCTTTCTTT; CDR3: CAWTKKDGWNTEAFF
J: TRBJ1-5; D: NA; V: TRBV5-4; length: 15; size: NA; DNA: TGTGCCAGCAGCTTGGAGCCGGCGAGCAATCAGCCCCAGCATTTT; CDR3: CASSLEPASNQPQHF
J: TRBJ1-5; D: NA; V: TRBV6-6; length: 14; size: NA; DNA: TGTGCCAGCACTCAAGGGAATGGCAATCAGCCCCAGCATTTT; CDR3: CASTQGNGNQPQHF
J: TRBJ1-1; D: NA; V: TRBV29-1; length: 15; size: NA; DNA: TGCAGCGCCTCCCGAGCCCGTGGCCGTGACACTGAAGCTTTCTTT; CDR3: CSASRARGRDTEAFF
J: TRBJ1-1; D: NA; V: TRBV4-2; length: 15; size: few; DNA: TGTGCCAGCAGCCAAGAGGCAGTTCGGAACACTGAAGCTTTCTTT; CDR3: CASSQEAVRNTEAFF
J: TRBJ2-7; D: NA; V: TRBV23-1; length: 14; size: NA; DNA: TGCGCCAGCAGTCAACATCCAGGGGTCGGCGAGCAGTACTTC; CDR3: CASSQHPGVGEQYF
J: TRBJ1-3; D: NA; V: TRBV9; length: 14; size: NA; DNA: TGTGCCAGCAGCGCAGGGAACCCAGGGAACACCATATATTTT; CDR3: CASSAGNPGNTIYF
J: TRBJ2-5; D: TRBD2; V: TRBV6-5; length: 13; size: NA; DNA: TGTGCCAGCAGTGAGGGACGGGGAGGGCCCCAGTACTTC; CDR3: CASSEGRGGPQYF
J: TRBJ2-1; D: NA; V: TRBV14; length: 16; size: NA; DNA: TGTGCCAGCAGCCAACTGGGTCGCGGGCGTTACAATGAGCAGTTCTTC; CDR3: CASSQLGRGRYNEQFF
J: TRBJ2-1; D: NA; V: TRBV5-8; length: 14; size: NA; DNA: TGTGCCAGCAGCTCGAGACTAGTCGGGAATGAGCAGTTCTTC; CDR3: CASSSRLVGNEQFF
J: TRBJ1-4; D: NA; V: TRBV27; length: 14; size: NA; DNA: TGTGCCAGCAGTAGGTACCAGGGTAATGAAAAACTGTTTTTT; CDR3: CASSRYQGNEKLFF
J: TRBJ2-3; D: TRBD1; V: TRBV10-1; length: 15; size: few; DNA: TGCGCCAGCAGTGAGTCTGACAGGGGAAGAGATACGCAGTATTTT; CDR3: CASSESDRGRDTQYF
J: TRBJ2-2; D: NA; V: TRBV9; length: 14; size: NA; DNA: TGTGCCAGCACCGCCCAGGGTGACACCGGGGAGCTGTTTTTT; CDR3: CASTAQGDTGELFF
J: TRBJ2-1; D: TRBD2; V: TRBV6-5; length: 14; size: NA; DNA: TGTGCCAGCGGAAGGACTAGCGACGGGCATGAGCAGTTCTTC; CDR3: CASGRTSDGHEQFF
J: TRBJ2-3; D: TRBD2; V: TRBV2; length: 15; size: once; DNA: TGTGCCAGCAGGGGGACTAGCGGGAGTGCAGATACGCAGTATTTT; CDR3: CASRGTSGSADTQYF
J: TRBJ2-1; D: TRBD2; V: TRBV11-2; length: 14; size: few; DNA: TGTGCCAGCGGCGCAGGTAGCGGGTACAATGAGCAGTTCTTC; CDR3: CASGAGSGYNEQFF
J: TRBJ1-1; D: NA; V: TRBV27; length: 14; size: NA; DNA: TGTGCCAGCAGTTTATCGGTAGGGTTAGCTGAAGCTTTCTTT; CDR3: CASSLSVGLAEAFF
J: TRBJ2-3; D: NA; V: TRBV6-5; length: 15; size: NA; DNA: TGTGCCAGCAGTTCAACCTGGCGGGGCACAGATACGCAGTATTTT; CDR3: CASSSTWRGTDTQYF
J: TRBJ1-2; D: TRBD1; V: TRBV6-1; length: 13; size: NA; DNA: TGTGCCAGCATGGATAGGGACAGCTATGGCTACACCTTC; CDR3: CASMDRDSYGYTF
J: TRBJ2-7; D: NA; V: TRBV29-1; length: 14; size: NA; DNA: TGCAGCGTAGCCGGGACCCAGGGTTCCTACGAGCAGTACTTC; CDR3: CSVAGTQGSYEQYF
J: TRBJ2-1; D: NA; V: TRBV18; length: 15; size: NA; DNA: TGTGCCAGCTCACCACCCGGAGTTCCCTACAATGAGCAGTTCTTC; CDR3: CASSPPGVPYNEQFF
J: TRBJ1-3; D: NA; V: TRBV6-1; length: 16; size: NA; DNA: TGTGCCAGCAGTGATGCCGGACGGTCCTCTGGAAACACCATATATTTT; CDR3: CASSDAGRSSGNTIYF
J: TRBJ2-2; D: NA; V: TRBV6-6; length: 15; size: NA; DNA: TGTGCCATCAGTGGGCGGCAGACGAACACCGGGGAGCTGTTTTTT; CDR3: CAISGRQTNTGELFF
J: TRBJ2-7; D: NA; V: TRBV15; length: 13; size: NA; DNA: TGTGCCACCAGCAGAGGTACTACCTACGAGCAGTACTTC; CDR3: CATSRGTTYEQYF
J: TRBJ1-6; D: NA; V: TRBV5-5; length: 16; size: NA; DNA: TGTGCCAGCAGCGCCGACGCGAGCTCCTATAATTCACCCCTCCACTTT; CDR3: CASSADASSYNSPLHF
J: TRBJ1-1; D: NA; V: TRBV10-3; length: 15; size: NA; DNA: TGTGCCATCAGTGAGGGACGAGGAGGGCGCACTGAAGCTTTCTTT; CDR3: CAISEGRGGRTEAFF
J: TRBJ2-5; D: NA; V: TRBV6-1; length: 14; size: NA; DNA: TGTGCCAGCCGCCTTTCACTGTACCAAGAGACCCAGTACTTC; CDR3: CASRLSLYQETQYF
J: TRBJ2-3; D: TRBD2; V: TRBV5-4; length: 13; size: NA; DNA: TGTGCCAGCAGCTTGGAGGCGGGAGCAGTGCAGTATTTT; CDR3: CASSLEAGAVQYF
J: TRBJ2-3; D: TRBD2; V: TRBV5-8; length: 16; size: NA; DNA: TGTGCCAGCAGGTCCGGGACTAGCGGGCTCACAGATACGCAGTATTTT; CDR3: CASRSGTSGLTDTQYF
J: TRBJ1-1; D: NA; V: TRBV6-1; length: 14; size: NA; DNA: TGTGCCAGCACCCCAGGAGGGGCACAAACTGAAGCTTTCTTT; CDR3: CASTPGGAQTEAFF
J: TRBJ2-1; D: NA; V: TRBV5-5; length: 12; size: once; DNA: TGTGCCAGCAGCTTGGGGGGCAATGAGCAGTTCTTC; CDR3: CASSLGGNEQFF
J: TRBJ2-7; D: TRBD1; V: TRBV6-5; length: 14; size: once; DNA: TGTGCCAGTCAAGTCGGGACAGGGGGCTACGAGCAGTACTTC; CDR3: CASQVGTGGYEQYF
J: TRBJ1-5; D: NA; V: TRBV2; length: 13; size: few; DNA: TGTGCCAGCAGTGAAGTTAGCAATCAGCCCCAGCATTTT; CDR3: CASSEVSNQPQHF
J: TRBJ1-1; D: NA; V: TRBV6-5; length: 12; size: NA; DNA: TGTGCCAGCAGAGAGAGGAACACTGAAGCTTTCTTT; CDR3: CASRERNTEAFF
J: TRBJ1-1; D: NA; V: TRBV29-1; length: 15; size: NA; DNA: TGCAGCGTCTCCCCGCGTCTTGGGGCAGTAACTGAAGCTTTCTTT; CDR3: CSVSPRLGAVTEAFF